This T cell receptor beta chain came from a study of blood T cell repertoires in COVID-19. Sequencing was performed with immunoSEQ multiplex PCR; in TCRdb, only in-frame clones are kept and a portion is missing. Counted here are 200,000 to 300,000 clones, about 83% occurring once; the ten biggest clones make up 3.5% to 4%. The CDR3 covers 18 residues. Trimming removed 3 bases from V and 6 bases from J; junction bases left unmatched: 17. Germline loops: CDR1 SGHRS, CDR2 YFSETQ. The study drew participants aged roughly 18 to 89 years from about two dozen US areas. Each participant's cohort was designated according to participant-reported clinical history. A COVID-19 case was met by exposed participants within 2 weeks before study entry.

The rearrangement joins TRBV5-1 to TRBJ2-7; 11 bases agree with TRBD1. The sequenced sample consisted of PBMCs or T cells enriched from blood (not recorded which). This receptor was taken from a woman aged 40 to 50 who had been exposed to COVID-19. The chain's CDR3 is CASSWGGQGALSNLEQYF. As DNA, the CDR3 is TGCGCCAGCAGCTGGGGAGGACAGGGGGCCCTCTCTAATCTCGAGCAGTACTTC.